One and the same sample provided the 27 T cell receptor beta chains below, sequenced in a study of shared clonotypes between healthy human individuals. Sequencing was performed with immunoSEQ multiplex PCR; in TCRdb, only in-frame clones are kept and a portion is missing. The sample holds millions of clones; 95% are singletons and the top ten take about 0.13%. Sequenced: naive CD4+ T cells sorted from blood. The subset: CD45RA+ positively selected. The receptors shown here come from a man between 18 and 35 years old in good health.

This clone was recorded once. This sequence joins TRBV6-5 and TRBJ2-1, with 7 bases fitting TRBD2. CDR1 is MNHEY, CDR2 SVGAGI, per germline. The CDR3 has 14 residues. Trimming removed 8 bases from V and 4 bases from J; junction bases left unmatched: 8. CDR3: CASSGPSGYNEQFF. The DNA for the CDR3 is TGTGCCAGCTCCGGGCCTAGCGGATACAATGAGCAGTTCTTC.

This chain joins TRBV14 and TRBJ1-5; possibly TRBD1 for D (5 bases). The CDR3 covers 17 residues. Germline V gene data show CDR1 as SGHDN and CDR2 as FVKESK. The germline V and J ends were trimmed by 3 bases and 3 bases, with 18 bases remaining between them. Written as DNA, the CDR3 is TGTGCCAGCAGCCATATTATTCTAGGAGGGGACAATCAGCCCCAGCATTTT. It is translated as CASSHIILGGDNQPQHF.

The chain couples TRBV7-6 to TRBJ2-7; TRBD1 is a possible D gene (7 bases). There are 14 residues in the CDR3. CDR1 and CDR2 (germline): SGHVS, FNYEAQ. The ends were cut back, 0 bases at V and 4 bases at J, with 10 bases in the middle. CDR3 residues: CASSLAAGQYEQYF. The DNA of the CDR3 is TGTGCCAGCAGCTTAGCGGCGGGACAGTACGAGCAGTACTTC.

The rearrangement uses TRBV9 and TRBJ1-2; 7 bases are a match to TRBD1. V lost 5 bases, J lost 1 base, and 11 bases stayed unmatched. CDR1 and CDR2 (germline): SGDLS, YYNGEE. CDR3 length: 16 residues. The CDR3 DNA follows: TGTGCCAGCAGTGAGACCGACAGGGCCTATAACTATGGCTACACCTTC. Its translation is CASSETDRAYNYGYTF. Combining the CDR3 with reference TRBV9 and TRBJ1-2 gives the whole variable domain DSGVTQTPKHLITATGQRVTLRCSPRSGDLSVYWYQQSLDQGLQFLIQYYNGEERAKGNILERFSAQQFPDLHSELNLSSLELGDSALYFCASSETDRAYNYGYTFGSGTRLTVV.

The chain links TRBV30 to TRBJ1-1; D is undetermined. CDR3 size: 12 residues. The germline gives CDR1 GTSNPN, CDR2 SVGIG (reference sequence). V lost 1 base and J 4 bases, leaving 7 bases between the germline ends. CDR3 DNA sequence: TGTGCCTGGAGTGCTAAGTTCACTGAAGCTTTCTTT. Translation gives CAWSAKFTEAFF.

The V call is TRBV11-3, the J call TRBJ1-5; D may be TRBD1 (6 bases). The CDR3 has 18 amino acids. Germline CDR1 SGHNT, CDR2 YENEEA. With 3 bases removed from V and 0 bases from J, the gap between germline ends came to 18 bases. The CDR3 here is CASSLKGRGLSSNQPQHF. The CDR3 region has the DNA TGTGCCAGCAGCTTGAAGGGAAGGGGGTTGAGTAGCAATCAGCCCCAGCATTTT.

Here the CDR3 DNA reads TGTGCCAGCAGCTTAGCCTTGACAGGTAACCACGAGCAGTACTTC. Its protein product is CASSLALTGNHEQYF. This rearrangement joins TRBV7-9 to TRBJ2-7; D perhaps matches TRBD1 (6 bases). CDR1 is SEHNR, CDR2 FQNEAQ, per germline (reference sequence). This CDR3 is 15 amino acids long. Trimming left V 0 bases short and J 5 bases short, with 14 bases between.

The chain has TRBV11-2 and TRBJ2-5; 7 nucleotides match TRBD1. The end of the DNA is better explained by TRBJ2-7, so the J call may be wrong. This CDR3 has 14 residues. Germline-derived CDR1 and CDR2 are SGHAT and FQNNGV. CDR3 sequence reads: CASSFDRESYEQYF. The CDR3 nucleotides are TGTGCCAGCAGCTTTGACAGGGAATCCTACGAGCAGTACTTC.

The chain couples TRBV19 to TRBJ2-7; possibly TRBD1 for D (6 bases). Germline assignment: CDR1 LNHDA and CDR2 SQIVND (reference sequence). The CDR3 contains 16 residues. V was trimmed by 4 bases and J by 2 bases, leaving 18 bases between them. DNA of the CDR3: TGTGCCAGTAGTACCGGGACATCGGGATCCCCCTACGAGCAGTACTTC. It specifies CASSTGTSGSPYEQYF.

This clone was seen once. This chain links TRBV7-2 with TRBJ2-5; possible D gene TRBD1, 5 bases. Trimming removed 6 bases from V and 5 bases from J, with 13 bases in between. The germline V gene has CDR1 SGHTA and CDR2 FQGNSA. The CDR3 is 13 residues long. The CDR3 DNA reads TGTGCCAGCAGTGTAAGGGGCGGCGAGACCCAGTACTTC. Translated, it gives CASSVRGGETQYF.

This chain connects TRBV15 to TRBJ2-7; D unresolved. The germline gives CDR1 LNHNV, CDR2 YYDKDF (reference sequence). V was cut by 4 bases and J by 2 bases, with 15 bases left in between. The CDR3 extends over 15 amino acids. In nucleotides, the CDR3 is TGTGCCACCAGCAAGGAGTCACTTCCAACCTACGAGCAGTACTTC. Translation: CATSKESLPTYEQYF. The variable domain in full, with the rest retrieved from reference TRBV15 and TRBJ2-7, is DAMVIQNPRYQVTQFGKPVTLSCSQTLNHNVMYWYQQKSSQAPKLLFHYYDKDFNNEADTPDNFQSRRPNTSFCFLDIRSPGLGDTAMYLCATSKESLPTYEQYFGPGTRLTVT.

The V gene is TRBV2, the J gene TRBJ2-7, with a possible D match to TRBD1 (6 bases). CDR1 and CDR2 (germline): SNHLY, FYNNEI. CDR3 size: 15 residues. V was trimmed by 6 bases and J by 0 bases, leaving 15 bases between them. CDR3 in amino acids: CASRADRSSSYEQYF. The CDR3, as DNA: TGTGCCAGCAGGGCCGACAGGTCTAGCTCCTACGAGCAGTACTTC.

CDR3 sequence reads: CASSLGSTGRETQYF. CDR3 DNA sequence: TGCGCCAGCAGTCTTGGGTCGACAGGGAGGGAGACCCAGTACTTC. The chain is built from TRBV5-1 and TRBJ2-5; D may be TRBD1 (7 bases). CDR1 SGHRS and CDR2 YFSETQ come from the germline V gene. V lost 5 bases and J lost 5, with 19 bases in between. This CDR3 contains 15 residues.

The chain employs TRBV11-2 and TRBJ2-7, with a possible D match to TRBD2 (5 bases). This CDR3 contains 13 residues. The germline V gene has CDR1 SGHAT and CDR2 FQNNGV. The ends were cut back, 4 bases at V and 2 bases at J, with 9 bases in the middle. CDR3 region: CASSYRGTYEQYF. CDR3 coding DNA: TGTGCCAGCAGCTACCGGGGAACCTACGAGCAGTACTTC.

With regard to this clone: The junction departs from the called germline gene at one end, perhaps through a read error. V usage is TRBV2 and J usage is TRBJ1-1; no clear D. This CDR3 spans 14 amino acids. CDR1 and CDR2 from the germline V gene are SNHLY and FYNNEI. Here the CDR3 reads CASSATLPNTEAFF. CDR3 in DNA: TGTGCCAGCAGTGCCACGCTCCCGAACACTGAAGCCTTCTTT.

To note about this clone: Other DNA sequences from this sample encode an identical CDR3 as well. CDR3: CASSLTGKNTGELFF. The CDR3 region has the DNA TGTGCCAGCAGCTTAACGGGGAAGAACACCGGGGAGCTGTTTTTT. The chain recombines TRBV11-2 with TRBJ2-2, with D perhaps TRBD2 (5 bases). Between the trimmed V and J ends, which lost 2 bases and 1 base, there was a span of 8 bases. Per the germline V gene, CDR1 is SGHAT and CDR2 is FQNNGV. The CDR3 sequence is 15 residues long.

The rearrangement joins TRBV9 to TRBJ1-2; D perhaps matches TRBD1 (5 bases). The CDR3 loop spans 12 amino acids. Between the trimmed V and J ends, which lost 5 bases and 6 bases, there was a span of 11 bases. The germline V gene has CDR1 SGDLS and CDR2 YYNGEE. The CDR3 sequence: CASSRGTNGYTF. In nucleotides, the CDR3 is TGTGCCAGCAGTAGGGGAACAAATGGCTACACCTTC.

The CDR3 loop is CASSFGVRANTEAFF. CDR3 in DNA: TGTGCCAGCAGTTTTGGGGTACGGGCGAACACTGAAGCTTTCTTT. V gene TRBV28 combines with J gene TRBJ1-1; the D is unclear. This CDR3 region has 15 residues. Trimming removed 3 bases at V and 1 base at J, with 12 bases between. The germline gives CDR1 MDHEN, CDR2 SYDVKM.

The chain is built from TRBV6-5 and TRBJ2-1; possibly TRBD2 for D (5 bases). Trimming cost V 7 bases and J 7 bases, with 20 bases left between them. Germline V lookup: CDR1 MNHEY, CDR2 SVGAGI. The CDR3 length is 15 residues. The CDR3 DNA follows: TGTGCCAGCATCAAAGACTACCCGGTGGGAAATGAGCAGTTCTTC. Translated: CASIKDYPVGNEQFF.

The chain uses TRBV7-2 and TRBJ2-2; no reliable D call. Germline CDR1 SGHTA, CDR2 FQGNSA. The CDR3 runs to 18 residues. The V end was cut by 1 base, the J end by 5 bases, with 20 bases between. The CDR3 loop reads CASSLEPGSAEGTGELFF. CDR3 sequence (DNA): TGTGCCAGCAGCTTAGAACCGGGCTCCGCCGAAGGGACCGGGGAGCTGTTTTTT.

The gene calls are TRBV9 and TRBJ2-2, with no clear D. CDR3 length: 15 residues. The germline CDR1 and CDR2 sequences are SGDLS and YYNGEE. Trimming stripped 0 bases from V and 4 bases from J, with 10 bases between. CDR3: CASSVATAPTGELFF. The CDR3 DNA is TGTGCCAGCAGCGTAGCAACAGCTCCCACCGGGGAGCTGTTTTTT.

The V gene is TRBV19, the J gene TRBJ2-7; D might be TRBD2 (5 bases). Deletions cut 5 bases from V and 3 bases from J, with 17 bases between. The CDR3 runs 15 residues. Germline CDR1 reads LNHDA; CDR2 reads SQIVND (reference sequence). CDR3 bases: TGTGCCAGTAGTCTCCGGGATATAAGGGACTACGAGCAGTACTTC. Its translation: CASSLRDIRDYEQYF.

The chain links TRBV4-1 to TRBJ1-5, with D maybe TRBD1 (6 bases). This CDR3 region has 15 residues. Germline V gene lookup returns CDR1 MGHRA and CDR2 YSYEKL. Trimming took 0 bases from V and 4 from J, leaving 10 bases between them. CDR3 region: CASSQDFQGNQPQHF. In nucleotides, the CDR3 is TGCGCCAGCAGCCAAGATTTTCAGGGGAATCAGCCCCAGCATTTT.

The V call is TRBV15, the J call TRBJ2-1; 11 bases align to TRBD1. The V and J ends lost 0 bases and 15 bases, in that order; junction bases with no gene match: 1. Germline lookup yields CDR1 LNHNV and CDR2 YYDKDF (reference sequence). The length of the CDR3 is 12 residues. The CDR3 nucleotides are TGTGCCACCAGCAGAGAAGGGACAGGGGGGTTCTTC. Its translation: CATSREGTGGFF.

Points on this clone: The sample contains more than one DNA sequence encoding this CDR3. V usage is TRBV7-2 and J usage is TRBJ2-7, with D perhaps matching TRBD1 or TRBD2 (5 bases each). CDR1 is SGHTA and CDR2 is FQGNSA in the germline V gene. V was cut by 1 base and J by 4 bases, with 8 bases left in between. The CDR3 covers 13 residues. The CDR3 bases are TGTGCCAGCAGCTTAGGAGGGGTTTACGAGCAGTACTTC. Its translation is CASSLGGVYEQYF. Complete variable domain (other parts from reference TRBV7-2 and TRBJ2-7): GAGVSQSPSNKVTEKGKDVELRCDPISGHTALYWYRQSLGQGLEFLIYFQGNSAPDKSGLPSDRFSAERTGGSVSTLTIQRTQQEDSAVYLCASSLGGVYEQYFGPGTRLTVT.

V usage is TRBV10-3 and J usage is TRBJ1-6; 9 nucleotides line up with TRBD1. The J segment lost 11 bases and the V segment lost 0 bases, leaving 14 bases of the junction unmatched. Germline CDR1 reads ENHRY; CDR2 reads SYGVKD. CDR3 length: 18 residues. The chain's CDR3 is CAISESTWGTGTGTPLHF. The CDR3 DNA follows: TGTGCCATCAGTGAGTCGACCTGGGGGACAGGGACTGGCACACCCCTCCACTTT.

This clone came up once. V usage is TRBV2 and J usage is TRBJ2-2, with D unclear. With 8 bases removed from V and 11 bases from J, the gap between germline ends came to 15 bases. The germline CDR1 and CDR2 sequences are SNHLY and FYNNEI. The CDR3 has 12 residues. CDR3 region: CASAKSLGELFF. DNA for the CDR3: TGTGCCAGCGCTAAGAGCTTGGGCGAGCTGTTTTTT. The complete variable domain, with remaining parts taken from reference TRBV2 and TRBJ2-2, reads EPEVTQTPSHQVTQMGQEVILRCVPISNHLYFYWYRQILGQKVEFLVSFYNNEISEKSEIFDDQFSVERPDGSNFTLKIRSTKLEDSAMYFCASAKSLGELFFGEGSRLTVL.